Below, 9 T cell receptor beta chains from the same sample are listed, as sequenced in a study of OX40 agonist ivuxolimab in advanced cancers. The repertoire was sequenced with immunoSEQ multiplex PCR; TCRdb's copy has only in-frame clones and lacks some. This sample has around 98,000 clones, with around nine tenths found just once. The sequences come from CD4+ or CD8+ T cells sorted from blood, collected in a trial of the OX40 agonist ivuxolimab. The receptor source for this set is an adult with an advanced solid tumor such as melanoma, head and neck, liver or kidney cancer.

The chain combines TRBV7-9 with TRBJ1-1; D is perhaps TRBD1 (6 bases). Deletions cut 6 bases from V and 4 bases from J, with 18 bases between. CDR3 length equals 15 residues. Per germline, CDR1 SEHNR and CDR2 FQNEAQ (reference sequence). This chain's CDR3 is CASSQPGVRGTEAFF. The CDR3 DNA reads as TGTGCCAGCAGTCAACCAGGGGTGCGCGGCACTGAAGCTTTCTTT.

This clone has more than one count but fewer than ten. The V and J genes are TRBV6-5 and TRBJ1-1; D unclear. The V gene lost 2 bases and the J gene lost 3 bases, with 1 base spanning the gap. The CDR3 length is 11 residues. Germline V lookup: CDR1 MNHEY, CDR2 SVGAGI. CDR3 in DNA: TGTGCCAGCAGTTACGACACTGAAGCTTTCTTT. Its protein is CASSYDTEAFF.

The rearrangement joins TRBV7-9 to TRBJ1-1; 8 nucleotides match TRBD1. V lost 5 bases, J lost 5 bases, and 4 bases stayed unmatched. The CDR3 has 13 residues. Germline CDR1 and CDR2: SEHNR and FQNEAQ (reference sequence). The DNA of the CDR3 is TGTGCCAGCAGCCTTCAGGGGGCTACTGAAGCTTTCTTT. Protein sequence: CASSLQGATEAFF. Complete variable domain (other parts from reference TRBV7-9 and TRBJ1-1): DTGVSQNPRHKITKRGQNVTFRCDPISEHNRLYWYRQTLGQGPEFLTYFQNEAQLEKSRLLSDRFSAERPKGSFSTLEIQRTEQGDSAMYLCASSLQGATEAFFGQGTRLTVV.

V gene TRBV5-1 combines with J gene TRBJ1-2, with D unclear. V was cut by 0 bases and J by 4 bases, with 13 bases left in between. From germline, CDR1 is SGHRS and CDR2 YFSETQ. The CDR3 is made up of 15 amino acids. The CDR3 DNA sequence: TGCGCCAGCAGCTTGGCATCGGATGTGGTCTATGGCTACACCTTC. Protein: CASSLASDVVYGYTF.

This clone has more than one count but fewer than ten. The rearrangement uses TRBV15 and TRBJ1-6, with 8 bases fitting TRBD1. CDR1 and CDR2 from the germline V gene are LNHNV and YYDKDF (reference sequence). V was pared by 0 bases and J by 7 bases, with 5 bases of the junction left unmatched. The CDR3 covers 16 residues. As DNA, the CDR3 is TGTGCCACCAGCAGAGATATTACAGGGGGGAATTCACCCCTCCACTTT. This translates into CATSRDITGGNSPLHF.

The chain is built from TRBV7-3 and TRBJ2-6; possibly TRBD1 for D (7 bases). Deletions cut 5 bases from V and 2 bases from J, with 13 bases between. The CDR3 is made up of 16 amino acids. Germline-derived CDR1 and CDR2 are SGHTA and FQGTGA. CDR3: CASSPTGRTGANVLTF. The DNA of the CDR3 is TGTGCCAGCAGCCCGACAGGGAGGACTGGGGCCAACGTCCTGACTTTC.

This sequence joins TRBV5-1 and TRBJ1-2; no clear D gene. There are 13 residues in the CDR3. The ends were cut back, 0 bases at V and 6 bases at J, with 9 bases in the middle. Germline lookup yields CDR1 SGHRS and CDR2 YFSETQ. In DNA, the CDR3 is TGCGCCAGCAGCTTGGGAGAGGTTGATGGCTACACCTTC. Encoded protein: CASSLGEVDGYTF.

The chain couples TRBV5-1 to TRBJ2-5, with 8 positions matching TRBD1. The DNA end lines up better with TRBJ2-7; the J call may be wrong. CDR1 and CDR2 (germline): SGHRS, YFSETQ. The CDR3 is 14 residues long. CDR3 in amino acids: CASSPTGATYEQYF. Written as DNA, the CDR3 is TGCGCCAGCAGCCCGACAGGGGCCACCTACGAGCAGTACTTC.

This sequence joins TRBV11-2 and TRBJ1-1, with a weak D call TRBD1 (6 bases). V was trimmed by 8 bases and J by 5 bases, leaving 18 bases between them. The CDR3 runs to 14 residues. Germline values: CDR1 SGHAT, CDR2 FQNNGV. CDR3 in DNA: TGTGCCAGCCAAAGAGACAGGCTAGGAACTGAAGCTTTCTTT. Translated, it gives CASQRDRLGTEAFF.